This T cell receptor (beta chain) appears in the sequencing data of a study of cytomegalovirus exposure and HLA in healthy donors. Regarding this clone: This CDR3 is missing its conserved last phenylalanine or tryptophan, likely due to a read error.

The PCR ran on 60 Vbeta and 13 Jbeta primers. Method: immunoSEQ multiplex PCR; TCRdb's copy keeps in-frame clones and lacks some. This table holds 170,000 or so clones, approximately 80% found once. This CDR3 spans 16 amino acids. V was clipped by 2 bases and J by 5 bases; unmatched bases: 11. The germline V gene encodes CDR1 SGHAT and CDR2 FQNNGV. This clonotype was obtained from a boy younger than 18 in good health and CMV-seronegative. The sequenced material came from PBMCs. The V and J genes are TRBV11-2 and TRBJ1-1; TRBD1 matches 7 bases. This CDR3 is CASSLSTGTANTEAFV. The CDR3 DNA sequence: TGTGCCAGCAGCTTATCAACCGGGACAGCGAATACTGAAGCTTTCGTT.